These T cell receptor beta chains were read from a single sample in a study of cytomegalovirus exposure and HLA in healthy donors. Here immunoSEQ multiplex PCR was the method, and the copy in TCRdb shows in-frame clones only, minus some. Altogether about 130,000 clones are present, 89% being singletons, with the ten largest covering 0.95% to 1.5%. The sample was PBMCs. These receptors all come from a woman aged 18-29 years in good health and CMV-seronegative. CDR3s include the opening cysteine and the closing phenylalanine or tryptophan. D genes are given only for firm matches. Clone sizes are given selectively: once, few, many, or a class where the clone is expanded.

TRBV2	TRBJ2-7	-	TRBD2	TGTGCCAGCAACCCCATCTTCGGGGGGGCCTCTCACTACGAGCAGTACTTC	CASNPIFGGASHYEQYF
TRBV4-1	TRBJ2-4	-	-	TGCGCCAGCAGCCAAGAGGGGGGGCCGCCGGGGTACTTC	CASSQEGGPPGYF
TRBV5-1	TRBJ1-1	-	-	TGCGCCAGCAGCTTGGTCCCAGGGAACACTGAAGCTTTCTTT	CASSLVPGNTEAFF
TRBV18	TRBJ2-5	-	-	TGTGCCAGCTCACCACGGGGCCCTGTGAGAGAGACCCAGTACTTC	CASSPRGPVRETQYF
TRBV9	TRBJ1-5	-	-	TGTGCCAGCAGCGTAGAAGGGGTCCAGCCCCAGCATTTT	CASSVEGVQPQHF
TRBV21-1	TRBJ2-7	few	-	TGTGCCAGCAGCAAAGTGGAGCGGTACGAGCAGTACTTC	CASSKVERYEQYF
TRBV4-2	TRBJ1-1	-	-	TGTGCCAGCAGCCAGACCGGACACCAGGACACTGAAGCTTTCTTT	CASSQTGHQDTEAFF
TRBV4-1	TRBJ2-7	-	TRBD1	TGCGCCAGCAGCCAATGGGACAGGGGAGCCTACGAGCAGTACTTC	CASSQWDRGAYEQYF
TRBV9	TRBJ2-3	-	TRBD2	TGTGCCAGCAGCGTAGGCGCGGGGGGCCGCACAGATACGCAGTATTTT	CASSVGAGGRTDTQYF
TRBV14	TRBJ2-3	-	-	TGTGCCAGCAGCCAATTCCCCACATTGGTTGATACGCAGTATTTT	CASSQFPTLVDTQYF
TRBV10-2	TRBJ2-1	-	TRBD2	TGCGCCAGCAGTGGTACTAGCGGGGGGTCCTACAATGAGCAGTTCTTC	CASSGTSGGSYNEQFF
TRBV4-2	TRBJ1-3	-	-	TGTGCCAGCAGCCAAGATCAGGTTGGCTCTGGAAACACCATATATTTT	CASSQDQVGSGNTIYF
TRBV10-1	TRBJ1-5	-	-	TGCGCCAGCAGTGAGTTTACCAGGTTGACGCCCCAGCATTTT	CASSEFTRLTPQHF
TRBV5-1	TRBJ1-1	once	-	TGCGCCAGCAGCCCTAGACAGGCCATGAACACTGAAGCTTTCTTT	CASSPRQAMNTEAFF
TRBV6-5	TRBJ1-4	-	-	TGTGCCAGCAGGCGGGGATTTGTCTCGATCGAAAAACTGTTTTTT	CASRRGFVSIEKLFF
TRBV18	TRBJ2-1	once	TRBD1	TGTGCCAGCTCACTAGAGACAGGGAGAGACAATGAGCAGTTCTTC	CASSLETGRDNEQFF
TRBV5-1	TRBJ1-1	-	TRBD1	TGCGCCAGCAGCTTACAGGGGGGCACTGAAGCTTTCTTT	CASSLQGGTEAFF
TRBV21-1	TRBJ2-7	-	-	TGTGCCAGCGGAAACAGGGGGACCTACGAGCAGTACTTC	CASGNRGTYEQYF
TRBV12-5	TRBJ2-7	-	TRBD1	TGTGCTAGTGGTTTGGTACAGGGGGGTGCCCACGAGCAGTACTTC	CASGLVQGGAHEQYF
TRBV9	TRBJ1-2	-	-	TGTGCCAGCAGCGGTACAGGGACGCCCGGCTATGGCTACACCTTC	CASSGTGTPGYGYTF
TRBV5-1	TRBJ2-3	once	-	TGCGCCAGCAGCTTGGCTCTACAGAGTGCGACAGATACGCAGTATTTT	CASSLALQSATDTQYF
TRBV13	TRBJ1-1	-	TRBD1	TGTGCCAGCAACCCTTGGACAGGGGGTAATACTGAAGCTTTCTTT	CASNPWTGGNTEAFF